The present entry profiles one TCR beta chain with its context. What it recognizes is unknown. The data were taken from a study of shared clonotypes between healthy human individuals. About the study: Donors had three CD4 naive, three CD4 memory, two CD8 naive and one CD8 memory plate apiece. The study's findings and limits: Rarefaction showed sorted-subset sequencing was incomplete despite large depth. Richness estimates generally favored naive over memory subsets. The four-donor shared clonotypes exceeded non-shared clonotypes in generation probability, with non-shared ones scoring lower.

Sequencing was performed with immunoSEQ multiplex PCR; in TCRdb, only in-frame clones are kept and a portion is missing. The sample has some 1 million clones; under 80% are singletons. The TCR originated in a young man in good health. The sequenced sample consisted of memory CD4+ T cells sorted from blood. As for subset: CD45RA-negative fraction.

In DNA, the CDR3 is TGTGCCAGCAGCTTAGTTCTTACAGTTATGAACACTGAAGCTTTCTTT. It codes for CASSLVLTVMNTEAFF. The V and J genes are TRBV7-8 and TRBJ1-1; D unresolved. The CDR3 is 16 residues long. Between the trimmed V and J ends, which lost 1 base and 0 bases, there was a span of 12 bases. CDR1 is SGHVS, CDR2 FQNEAQ, per germline.